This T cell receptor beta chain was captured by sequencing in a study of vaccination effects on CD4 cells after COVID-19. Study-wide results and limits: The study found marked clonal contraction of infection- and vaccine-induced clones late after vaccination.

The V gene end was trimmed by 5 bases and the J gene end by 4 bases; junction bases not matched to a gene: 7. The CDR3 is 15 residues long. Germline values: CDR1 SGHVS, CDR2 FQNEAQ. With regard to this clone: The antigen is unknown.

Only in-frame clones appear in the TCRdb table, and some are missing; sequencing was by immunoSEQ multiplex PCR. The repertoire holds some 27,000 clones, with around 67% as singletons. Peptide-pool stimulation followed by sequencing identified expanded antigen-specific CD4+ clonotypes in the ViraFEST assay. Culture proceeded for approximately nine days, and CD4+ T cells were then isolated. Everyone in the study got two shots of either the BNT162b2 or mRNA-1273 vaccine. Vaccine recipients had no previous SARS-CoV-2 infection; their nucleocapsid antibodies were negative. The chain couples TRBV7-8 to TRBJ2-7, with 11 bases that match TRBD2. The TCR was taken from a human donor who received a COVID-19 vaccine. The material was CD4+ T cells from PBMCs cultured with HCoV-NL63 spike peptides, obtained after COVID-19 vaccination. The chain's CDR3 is CASSPSLAGGYEQYF. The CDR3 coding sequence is TGTGCCAGCAGCCCGAGCCTAGCGGGAGGTTACGAGCAGTACTTC.